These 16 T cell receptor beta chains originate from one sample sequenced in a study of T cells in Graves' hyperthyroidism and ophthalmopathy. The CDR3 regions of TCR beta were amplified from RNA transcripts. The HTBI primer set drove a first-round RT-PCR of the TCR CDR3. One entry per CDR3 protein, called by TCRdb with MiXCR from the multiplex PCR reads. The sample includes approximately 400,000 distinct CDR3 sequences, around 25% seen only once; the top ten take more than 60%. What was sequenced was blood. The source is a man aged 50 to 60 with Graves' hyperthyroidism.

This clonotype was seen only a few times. Here the CDR3 reads CASSPKTYQETQYF. CDR3 DNA sequence: TGTGCCAGCAGCCCAAAGACTTATCAAGAGACCCAGTACTTC. This chain connects TRBV7-9 to TRBJ2-5; D remains ambiguous. The CDR3 length is 14 residues. CDR1 and CDR2 (germline): SEHNR, FQNEAQ (reference sequence). Trimming cost V 5 bases and J 2 bases, with 12 bases left between them.

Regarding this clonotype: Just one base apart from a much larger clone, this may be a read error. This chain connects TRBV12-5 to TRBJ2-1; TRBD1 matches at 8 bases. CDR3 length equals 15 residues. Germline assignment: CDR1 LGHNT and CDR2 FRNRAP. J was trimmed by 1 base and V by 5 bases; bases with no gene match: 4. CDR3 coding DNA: TGTGCTAGTGGTCCTAGGACAGGGTCCTACAATGAGCAGTTCTTC. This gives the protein CASGPRTGSYNEQFF. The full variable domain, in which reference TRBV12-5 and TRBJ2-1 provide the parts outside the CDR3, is DARVTQTPRHKVTEMGQEVTMRCQPILGHNTVFWYRQTMMQGLELLAYFRNRAPLDDSGMPKDRFSAEMPDATLATLKIQPSEPRDSAVYFCASGPRTGSYNEQFFGPGTRLTVL.

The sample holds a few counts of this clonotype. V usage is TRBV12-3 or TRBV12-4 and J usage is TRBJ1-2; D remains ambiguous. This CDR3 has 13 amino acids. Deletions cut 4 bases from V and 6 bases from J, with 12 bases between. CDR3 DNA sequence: TGTGCCAGCAGTTGGTCGGGGTTGGATGGCTACACCTTC. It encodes CASSWSGLDGYTF.

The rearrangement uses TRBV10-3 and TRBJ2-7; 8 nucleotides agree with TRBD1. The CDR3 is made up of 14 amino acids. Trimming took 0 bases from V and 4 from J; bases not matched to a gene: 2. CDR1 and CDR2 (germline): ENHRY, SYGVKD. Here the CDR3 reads CAISESQGAYEQYF. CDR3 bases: TGTGCCATCAGTGAGTCGCAGGGGGCTTACGAGCAGTACTTC.

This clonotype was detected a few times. CDR3 sequence: CASSVPGTGELFF. The CDR3 DNA reads as TGTGCCAGCAGCGTTCCAGGGACCGGGGAGCTGTTTTTT. The V call is TRBV2, the J call TRBJ2-2, with D tentatively TRBD1 (5 bases). The CDR3 extends over 13 amino acids. The germline gives CDR1 SNHLY, CDR2 FYNNEI. The germline V and J ends were trimmed by 6 bases and 5 bases, with 10 bases remaining between them.

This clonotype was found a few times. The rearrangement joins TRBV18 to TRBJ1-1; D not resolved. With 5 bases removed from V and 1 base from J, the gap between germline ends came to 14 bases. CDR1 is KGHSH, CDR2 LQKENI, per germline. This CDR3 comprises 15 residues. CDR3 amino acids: CASSTHWVTNTEAFF. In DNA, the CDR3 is TGTGCCAGCTCAACCCACTGGGTCACGAACACTGAAGCTTTCTTT.

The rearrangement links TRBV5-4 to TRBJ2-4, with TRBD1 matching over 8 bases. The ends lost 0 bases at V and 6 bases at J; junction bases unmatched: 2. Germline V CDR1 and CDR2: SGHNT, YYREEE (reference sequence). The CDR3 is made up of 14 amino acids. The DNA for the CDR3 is TGTGCCAGCAGCTTGGGACAGGGGCTAAACATTCAGTACTTC. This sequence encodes CASSLGQGLNIQYF.

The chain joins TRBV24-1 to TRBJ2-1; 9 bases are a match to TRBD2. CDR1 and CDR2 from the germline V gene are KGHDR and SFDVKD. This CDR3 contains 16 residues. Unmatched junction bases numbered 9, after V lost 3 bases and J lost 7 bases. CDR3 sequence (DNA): TGTGCCACCAGTGATGGAGCGGGAGGAATATTGAATGAGCAGTTCTTC. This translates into CATSDGAGGILNEQFF.

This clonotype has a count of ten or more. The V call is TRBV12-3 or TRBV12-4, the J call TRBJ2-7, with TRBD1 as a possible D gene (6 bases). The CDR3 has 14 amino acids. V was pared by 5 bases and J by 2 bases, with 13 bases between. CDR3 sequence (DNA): TGTGCCAGCAGTCCCAACAGGGTCCCCTACGAGCAGTACTTC. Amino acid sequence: CASSPNRVPYEQYF.

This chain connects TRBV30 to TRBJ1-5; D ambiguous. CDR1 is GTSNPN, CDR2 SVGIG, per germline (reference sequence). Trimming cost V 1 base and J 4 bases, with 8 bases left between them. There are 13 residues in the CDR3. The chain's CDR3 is CAWSAMGNQPQHF. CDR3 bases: TGTGCCTGGAGTGCTATGGGGAATCAGCCCCAGCATTTT.

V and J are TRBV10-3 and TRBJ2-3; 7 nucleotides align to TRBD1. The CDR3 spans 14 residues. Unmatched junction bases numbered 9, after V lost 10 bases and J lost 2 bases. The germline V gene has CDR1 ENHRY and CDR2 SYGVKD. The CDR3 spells CATGRDSHTDTQYF. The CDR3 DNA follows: TGTGCCACCGGCCGGGACAGCCACACAGATACGCAGTATTTT.

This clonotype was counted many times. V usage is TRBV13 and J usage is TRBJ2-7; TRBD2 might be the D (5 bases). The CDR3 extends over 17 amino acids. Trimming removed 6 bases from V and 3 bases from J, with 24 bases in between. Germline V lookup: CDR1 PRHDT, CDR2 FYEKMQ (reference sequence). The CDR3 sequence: CASSLSYGGKVGYEQYF. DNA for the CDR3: TGTGCCAGCAGTCTCAGCTATGGAGGAAAAGTGGGCTACGAGCAGTACTTC.

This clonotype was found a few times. CDR3 DNA sequence: TGCGCCAGCAGCTTCGACGGGGCGAACACCGGGGAGCTGTTTTTT. Encoded protein: CASSFDGANTGELFF. J is TRBJ2-2 and V is TRBV5-1; tentative D call: TRBD2 (5 bases). Germline CDR1 and CDR2: SGHRS and YFSETQ. Between the trimmed V and J ends, which lost 2 bases and 0 bases, there was a span of 8 bases. The length of the CDR3 is 15 residues. The complete variable domain, with remaining parts taken from reference TRBV5-1 and TRBJ2-2, reads KAGVTQTPRYLIKTRGQQVTLSCSPISGHRSVSWYQQTPGQGLQFLFEYFSETQRNKGNFPGRFSGRQFSNSRSEMNVSTLELGDSALYLCASSFDGANTGELFFGEGSRLTVL.

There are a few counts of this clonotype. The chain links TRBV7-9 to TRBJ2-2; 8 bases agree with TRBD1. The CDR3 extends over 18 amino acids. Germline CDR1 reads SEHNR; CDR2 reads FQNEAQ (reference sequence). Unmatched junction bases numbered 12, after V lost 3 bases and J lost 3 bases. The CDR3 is CASSFRPGQATYTGELFF. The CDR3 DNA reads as TGTGCCAGCAGCTTTCGTCCGGGACAGGCGACTTACACCGGGGAGCTGTTTTTT.

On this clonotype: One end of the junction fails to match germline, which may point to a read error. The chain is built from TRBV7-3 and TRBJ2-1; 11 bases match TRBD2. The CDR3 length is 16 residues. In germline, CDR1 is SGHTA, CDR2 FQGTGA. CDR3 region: CASSQLTSGKYNEQFF. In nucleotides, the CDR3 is TGCGCCAGCAGCCAACTGACTAGCGGGAAATACAATGAGCAGTTCTTC.

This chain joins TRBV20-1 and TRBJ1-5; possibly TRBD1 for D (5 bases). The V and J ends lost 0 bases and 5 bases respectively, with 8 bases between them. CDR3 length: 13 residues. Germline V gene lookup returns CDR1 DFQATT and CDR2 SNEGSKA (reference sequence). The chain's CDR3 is CSAREGGDQPQHF. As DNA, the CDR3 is TGCAGTGCTAGAGAGGGGGGGGATCAGCCCCAGCATTTT.